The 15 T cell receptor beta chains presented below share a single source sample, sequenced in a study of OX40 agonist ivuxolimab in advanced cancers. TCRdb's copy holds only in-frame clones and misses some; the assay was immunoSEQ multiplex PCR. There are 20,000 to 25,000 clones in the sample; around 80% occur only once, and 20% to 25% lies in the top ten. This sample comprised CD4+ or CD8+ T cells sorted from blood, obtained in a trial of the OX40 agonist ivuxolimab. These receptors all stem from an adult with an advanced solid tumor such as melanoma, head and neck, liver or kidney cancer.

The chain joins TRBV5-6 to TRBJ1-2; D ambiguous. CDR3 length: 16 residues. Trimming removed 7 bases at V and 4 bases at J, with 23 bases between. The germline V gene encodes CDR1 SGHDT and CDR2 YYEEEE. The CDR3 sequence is CASHGVYPRKTYGYTF. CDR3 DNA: TGTGCCAGCCACGGTGTTTATCCACGAAAGACCTATGGCTACACCTTC.

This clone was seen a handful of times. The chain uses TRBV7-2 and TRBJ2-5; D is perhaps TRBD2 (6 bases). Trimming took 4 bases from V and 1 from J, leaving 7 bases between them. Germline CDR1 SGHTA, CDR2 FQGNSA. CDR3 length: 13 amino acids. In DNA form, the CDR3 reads TGTGCCAGCAGCTCGGGACTCCAAGAGACCCAGTACTTC. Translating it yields CASSSGLQETQYF. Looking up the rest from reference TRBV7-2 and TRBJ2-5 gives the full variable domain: GAGVSQSPSNKVTEKGKDVELRCDPISGHTALYWYRQSLGQGLEFLIYFQGNSAPDKSGLPSDRFSAERTGGSVSTLTIQRTQQEDSAVYLCASSSGLQETQYFGPGTRLLVL.

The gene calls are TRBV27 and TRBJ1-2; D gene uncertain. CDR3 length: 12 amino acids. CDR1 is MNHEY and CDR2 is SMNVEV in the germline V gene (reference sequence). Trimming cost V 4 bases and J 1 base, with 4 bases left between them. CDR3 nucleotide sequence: TGTGCCAGCAGTTCCCTTAACTATGGCTACACCTTC. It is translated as CASSSLNYGYTF.

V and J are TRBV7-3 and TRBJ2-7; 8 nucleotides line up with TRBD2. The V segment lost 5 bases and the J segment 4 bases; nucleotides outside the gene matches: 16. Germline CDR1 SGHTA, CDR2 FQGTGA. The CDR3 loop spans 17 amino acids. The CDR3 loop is CASSPPKGGGPSYEQYF. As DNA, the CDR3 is TGTGCCAGCAGCCCCCCGAAAGGCGGGGGGCCCTCTTACGAGCAGTACTTC.

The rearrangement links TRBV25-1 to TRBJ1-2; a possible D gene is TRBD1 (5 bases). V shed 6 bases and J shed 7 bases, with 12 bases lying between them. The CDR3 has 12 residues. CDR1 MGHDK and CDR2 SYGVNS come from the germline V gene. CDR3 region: CASRGGDPGYTF. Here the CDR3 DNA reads TGTGCCAGCAGGGGGGGGGATCCTGGCTACACCTTC.

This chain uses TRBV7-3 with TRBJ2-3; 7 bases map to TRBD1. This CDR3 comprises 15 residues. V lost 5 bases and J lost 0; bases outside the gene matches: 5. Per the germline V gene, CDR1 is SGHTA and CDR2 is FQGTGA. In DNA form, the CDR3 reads TGTGCCAGCAGCCGGACAGGAGCTAGCACAGATACGCAGTATTTT. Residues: CASSRTGASTDTQYF.

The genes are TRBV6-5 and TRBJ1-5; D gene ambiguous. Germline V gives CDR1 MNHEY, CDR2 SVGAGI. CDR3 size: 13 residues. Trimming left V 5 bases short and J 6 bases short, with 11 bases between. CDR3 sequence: CASSGSTGQPQHF. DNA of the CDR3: TGTGCCAGCAGTGGGTCAACGGGTCAGCCCCAGCATTTT.

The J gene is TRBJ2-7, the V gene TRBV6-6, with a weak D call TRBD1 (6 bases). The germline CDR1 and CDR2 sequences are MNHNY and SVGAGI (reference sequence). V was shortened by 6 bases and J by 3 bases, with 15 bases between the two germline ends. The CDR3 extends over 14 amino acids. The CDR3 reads CASSSSLTGYEQYF. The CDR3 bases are TGTGCCAGCAGCTCCTCCCTGACAGGCTACGAGCAGTACTTC.

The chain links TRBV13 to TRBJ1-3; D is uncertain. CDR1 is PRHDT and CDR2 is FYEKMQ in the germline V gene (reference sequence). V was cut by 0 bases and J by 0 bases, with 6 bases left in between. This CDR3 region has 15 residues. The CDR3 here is CASSLGQLSGNTIYF. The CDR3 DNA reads TGTGCCAGCAGCTTAGGGCAGCTCTCTGGAAACACCATATATTTT.

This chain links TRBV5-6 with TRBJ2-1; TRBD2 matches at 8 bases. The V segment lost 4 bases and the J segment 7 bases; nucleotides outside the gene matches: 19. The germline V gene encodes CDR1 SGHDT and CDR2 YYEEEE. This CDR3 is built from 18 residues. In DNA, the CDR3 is TGTGCCAGCAGCCCGGGCGGTGGCGGGAGGCCTCATTGGAATGAGCAGTTCTTC. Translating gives CASSPGGGGRPHWNEQFF.

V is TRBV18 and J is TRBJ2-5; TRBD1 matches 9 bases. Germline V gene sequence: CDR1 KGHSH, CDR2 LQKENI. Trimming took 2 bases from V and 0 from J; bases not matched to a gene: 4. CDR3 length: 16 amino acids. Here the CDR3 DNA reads TGTGCCAGCTCACCATACTGGGACAGGGACCAAGAGACCCAGTACTTC. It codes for CASSPYWDRDQETQYF. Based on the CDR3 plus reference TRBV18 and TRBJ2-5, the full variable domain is NAGVMQNPRHLVRRRGQEARLRCSPMKGHSHVYWYRQLPEEGLKFMVYLQKENIIDESGMPKERFSAEFPKEGPSILRIQQVVRGDSAAYFCASSPYWDRDQETQYFGPGTRLLVL.

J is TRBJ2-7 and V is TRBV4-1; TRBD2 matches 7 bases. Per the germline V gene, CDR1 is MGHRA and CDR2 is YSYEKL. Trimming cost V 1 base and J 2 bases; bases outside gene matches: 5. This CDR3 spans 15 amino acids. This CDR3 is CASSQVLATPYEQYF. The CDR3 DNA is TGCGCCAGCAGCCAAGTACTAGCGACCCCCTACGAGCAGTACTTC.

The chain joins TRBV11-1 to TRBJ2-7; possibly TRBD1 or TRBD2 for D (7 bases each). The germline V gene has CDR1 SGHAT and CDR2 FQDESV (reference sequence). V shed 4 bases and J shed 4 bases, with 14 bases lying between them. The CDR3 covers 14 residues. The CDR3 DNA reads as TGTGCCAGCAGCTGGGGAGGGGGCGCGTACGAGCAGTACTTC. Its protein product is CASSWGGGAYEQYF.

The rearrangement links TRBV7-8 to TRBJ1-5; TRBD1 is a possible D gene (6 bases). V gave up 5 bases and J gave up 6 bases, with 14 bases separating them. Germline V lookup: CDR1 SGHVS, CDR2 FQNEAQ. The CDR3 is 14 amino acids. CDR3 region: CASSAAGALQPQHF. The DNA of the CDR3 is TGTGCCAGCAGCGCCGCAGGGGCACTTCAGCCCCAGCATTTT.

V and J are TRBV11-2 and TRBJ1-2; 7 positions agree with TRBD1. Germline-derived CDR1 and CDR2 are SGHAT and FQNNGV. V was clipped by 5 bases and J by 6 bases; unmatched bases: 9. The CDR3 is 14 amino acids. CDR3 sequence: CASSAAPGTDGYTF. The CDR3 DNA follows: TGTGCCAGCAGCGCAGCTCCCGGGACAGATGGCTACACCTTC.